This record looks at one TCR beta chain sequence and its context. Its antigen is currently unknown. This CDR3 is built from 15 residues. V was pared by 0 bases and J by 10 bases, with 15 bases between. CDR1 is KGHSH, CDR2 LQKENI, per germline. Indicated time point: time of PML onset. T3 blood samples were collected at the time of PML onset. Every PCR reaction included synthetic inline CDR3 controls for all V-J pairings. Using immunoSEQ multiplex PCR, the repertoire was profiled, and TCRdb retains in-frame clones only, with some absent. Altogether 30,000 to 35,000 clones are present, about 90% being singletons, with the ten largest covering 3% to 3.5%. This record belongs to a study of multiple sclerosis patients with progressive multifocal leukoencephalopathy. Study-level points and caveats: In most PML patients, TRB repertoires appeared less diverse by entropy. It is unclear whether the findings reflect JC virus infection or general immunocompromise.

Sequencing used PBMCs, obtained from a patient treated with natalizumab. The genes are TRBV18 and TRBJ1-4; D ambiguous. This TCR came from a human donor with progressive multifocal leukoencephalopathy. The CDR3 region has the DNA TGTGCCAGCTCACCACCGGGGATGGATGAGTTAAAACTGTTTTTT. Protein sequence: CASSPPGMDELKLFF.